The 2 T cell receptor beta chains listed next were all sequenced from one sample in a study of blood T cell repertoires in COVID-19. Sequencing was performed with immunoSEQ multiplex PCR; in TCRdb, only in-frame clones are kept and a portion is missing. The sample holds fewer than 500,000 clones; 85% to 90% are singletons and the top ten take approximately 1.2%. Material for sequencing was PBMCs or T cells enriched from blood (not recorded which). These receptor sequences come from a man younger than 40 who had recovered from COVID-19.

This rearrangement joins TRBV6-5 to TRBJ1-1; D uncertain. CDR1 and CDR2 (germline): MNHEY, SVGAGI. CDR3 length: 12 residues. Trimming took 6 bases from V and 1 from J, leaving 6 bases between them. This CDR3 reads CASRNRNTEAFF. The DNA for the CDR3 is TGTGCCAGCAGGAACAGGAACACTGAAGCTTTCTTT.

V and J are TRBV5-1 and TRBJ2-7; 9 bases line up with TRBD1. CDR1 and CDR2 (germline): SGHRS, YFSETQ. The CDR3 has 14 residues. With 4 bases clipped from V and 3 bases from J, the junction kept 5 bases outside the gene matches. The CDR3 protein is CASSVRDRVYEQYF. CDR3 nucleotides: TGCGCCAGCAGCGTCCGGGACAGGGTCTACGAGCAGTACTTC. Full variable domain (outside the CDR3, taken from reference TRBV5-1 and TRBJ2-7): KAGVTQTPRYLIKTRGQQVTLSCSPISGHRSVSWYQQTPGQGLQFLFEYFSETQRNKGNFPGRFSGRQFSNSRSEMNVSTLELGDSALYLCASSVRDRVYEQYFGPGTRLTVT.